This paragraph covers one T cell receptor beta chain sequence. The antigen it binds to is not known. Base qualities are not recorded, but no much larger clone differs from it by a single base. The immunoSEQ Assay, a bias-controlled multiplex PCR, was used to amplify TCRbeta CDR3 regions from genomic DNA. As for how the authors treated the data: Nucleated cell counts per sample were estimated from amplification of reference gene primers within the assay. To quantify the absolute abundance of each unique TCRbeta CDR3 rearrangement, sequence reads were collapsed and filtered. For each sample, productive Simpson clonality was calculated by taking the square root of Simpson's diversity index across productive rearrangements. The table comes from immuneACCESS by way of TCRdb, which keeps in-frame sequences with V and J called. Part of the clones is missing from these tables; in studies checked, under half for an unresolved V gene and the rest for unknown reasons. V and J calls plus clone size are reproduced from that table; the DNA served to infer D and trimming. The sample data list approximately 330,000 clones, and over 75% of these were observed just once. Together, the top ten hold approximately 4% of the sample.

The collaborating institutions used their own protocols to collect whole blood in K2EDTA tubes. For TCRbeta analysis, collaborators shipped samples as frozen whole blood, isolated PBMCs, or DNA extracted from either of those sample types. This entry belongs to a study of blood T cell repertoires in COVID-19 (dated by TCRdb to 2018 to 2021). For the study in its entirety: Collaborator samples came from the United States, Italy and Spain and covered acute and convalescent phases of COVID-19. The material from the prospective study consisted of cDNA or gDNA derived from T cells, B-cell-depleted T cells, or PBMCs. Deeply sampled blood TCRbeta repertoires from subjects exposed to, actively infected with, or recovered from COVID-19 were included in the dataset. The repertoires were released in a freely available public database intended as a resource for research on the immune response to SARS-CoV-2. Samples were obtained from the ongoing ImmuneRACE study (first 160 participants) and from over a thousand subjects provided by 6 global collaborators. Sample metadata almost always included a de-identified subject ID, COVID-19 status, age in years and sex. Where available, HLA class I and class II types were obtained from metadata supplied by the sample provider rather than from assay-based typing. What the research found in general, with its limitations: How much clinical and demographic metadata was included differed by source and by participant, and the metadata was provided uncurated.

There are 16 amino acids in the CDR3, from cysteine to phenylalanine inclusive. The kept DNA is CDR3 alone, 48 bases in frame from the first base. Reading the germline V gene gives CDR1 KGHSH and CDR2 LQKENI. V loses 0 bases of germline sequence and J loses 1 base, and the interval between the two ends is 12 bases. The rearrangement combines TRBV18 with TRBJ2-5; D gene: possibly TRBD2, on 6 matching bases. The receptor comes from a woman in her fifties or sixties with active or convalescent COVID-19. What was sequenced was peripheral blood. The nucleotide sequence is TGTGCCAGCTCACCACCTCGGGGGAGGATCCAAGAGACCCAGTACTTC. Translated, this gives CASSPPRGRIQETQYF.